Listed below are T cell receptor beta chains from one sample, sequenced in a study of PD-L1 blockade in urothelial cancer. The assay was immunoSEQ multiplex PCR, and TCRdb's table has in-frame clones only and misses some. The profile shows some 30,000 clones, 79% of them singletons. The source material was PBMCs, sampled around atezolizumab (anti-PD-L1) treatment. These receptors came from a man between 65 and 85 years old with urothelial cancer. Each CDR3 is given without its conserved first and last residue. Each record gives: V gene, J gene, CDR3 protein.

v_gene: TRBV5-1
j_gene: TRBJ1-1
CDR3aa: ASGVGGWGTEAF

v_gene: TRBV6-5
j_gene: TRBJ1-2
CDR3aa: ASNPGQTFYGYT

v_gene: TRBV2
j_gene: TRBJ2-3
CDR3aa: ASNDWGGSTDTQY

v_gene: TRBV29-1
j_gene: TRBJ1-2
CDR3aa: SVAVPGQGALNYGYT

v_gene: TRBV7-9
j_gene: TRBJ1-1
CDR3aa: ASSVGTGGPKNTEAF

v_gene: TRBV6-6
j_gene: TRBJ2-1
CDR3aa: ASSPEGGRIGEQF

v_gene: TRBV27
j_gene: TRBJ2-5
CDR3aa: ASSPRTSDKETQY

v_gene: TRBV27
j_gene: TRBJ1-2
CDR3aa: ASGTGFDYGYT

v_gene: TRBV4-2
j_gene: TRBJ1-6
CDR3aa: ASSQDGFHSPLH

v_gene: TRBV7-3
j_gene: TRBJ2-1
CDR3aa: ASSLSTANEQF

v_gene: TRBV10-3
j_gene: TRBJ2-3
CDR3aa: AISYRDRGADTQY

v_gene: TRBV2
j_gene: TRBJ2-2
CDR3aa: ASSGARSTGELF

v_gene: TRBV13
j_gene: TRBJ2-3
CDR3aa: ASSLVGLAGTTDTQY

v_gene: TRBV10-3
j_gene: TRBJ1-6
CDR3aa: AISSGTGGRNRLGVPLH

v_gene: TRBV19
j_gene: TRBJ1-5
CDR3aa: ASSMGQSRNQPQH

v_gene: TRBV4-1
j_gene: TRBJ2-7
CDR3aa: ASSSRTGSSYEQY

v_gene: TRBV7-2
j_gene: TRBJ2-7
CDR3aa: ASSYSREQY

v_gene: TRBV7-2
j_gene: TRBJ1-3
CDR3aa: ASRLTGGSGNTIY

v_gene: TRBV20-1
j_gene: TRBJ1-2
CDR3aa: SALNGNGYT

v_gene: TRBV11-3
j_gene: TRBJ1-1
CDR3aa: ASSLDLGQGFGAF

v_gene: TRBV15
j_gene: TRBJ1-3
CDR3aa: ATSRDRGQGNTIY

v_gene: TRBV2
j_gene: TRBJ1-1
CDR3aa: ASSDDRGNTEAF

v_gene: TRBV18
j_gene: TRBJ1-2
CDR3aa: ASSPPGQSLAGYT

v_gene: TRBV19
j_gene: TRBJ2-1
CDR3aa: ASSISLAYNEQF

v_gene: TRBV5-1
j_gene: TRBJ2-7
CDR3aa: ASSWGGSWRPSYEQY

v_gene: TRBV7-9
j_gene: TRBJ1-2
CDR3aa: ASSSRDRIYGYT

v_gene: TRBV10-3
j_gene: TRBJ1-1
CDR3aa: AISGAGRGTATEAF

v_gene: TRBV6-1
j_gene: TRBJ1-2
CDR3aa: ATAGTDIDGYT

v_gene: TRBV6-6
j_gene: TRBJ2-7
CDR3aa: ASHTGTGLSEQY

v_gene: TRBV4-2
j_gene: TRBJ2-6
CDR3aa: ASSPRTVVGANVLT

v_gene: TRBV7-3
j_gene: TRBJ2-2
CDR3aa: ASSLGGTKNTGELF

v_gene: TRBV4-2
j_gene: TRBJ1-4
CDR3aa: ASSRGGQLNEKLF

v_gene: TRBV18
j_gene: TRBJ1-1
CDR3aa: ASSPGQQGSTEAF

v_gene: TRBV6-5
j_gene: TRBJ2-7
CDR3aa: ASSYTGQVSSYEQY

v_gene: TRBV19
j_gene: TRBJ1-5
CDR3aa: ASSTSGTGGYQPQH

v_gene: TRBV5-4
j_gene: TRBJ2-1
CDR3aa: ASSSELAGEQF

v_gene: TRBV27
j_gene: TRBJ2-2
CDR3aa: ASSLVSSGTGELF

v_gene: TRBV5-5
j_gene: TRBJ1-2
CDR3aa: ASSTFTGGPYGYT

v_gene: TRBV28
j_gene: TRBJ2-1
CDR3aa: ASSLQVEQF

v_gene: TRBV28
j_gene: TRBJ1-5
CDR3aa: ASSFKDRALH

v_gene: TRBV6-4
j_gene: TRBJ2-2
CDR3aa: ASSVTSGVSTGELF

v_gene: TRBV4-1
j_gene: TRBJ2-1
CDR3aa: ASSQARSARINEQF

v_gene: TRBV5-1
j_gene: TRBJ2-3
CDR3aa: ASSPLDSRTDTQY

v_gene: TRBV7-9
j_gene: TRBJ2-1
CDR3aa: ASRARSGRSYNEQF

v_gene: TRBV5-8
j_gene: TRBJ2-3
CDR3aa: ASSLAGVTDTQY

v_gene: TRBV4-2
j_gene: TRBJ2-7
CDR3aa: ASSQVVQAYEQY

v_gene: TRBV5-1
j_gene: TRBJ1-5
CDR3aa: ASSLDGQPQH

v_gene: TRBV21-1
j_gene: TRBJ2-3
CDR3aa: ASSLGGGREGTDTQY

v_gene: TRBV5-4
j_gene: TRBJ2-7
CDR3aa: ASSTGTGFRYEQY